This record covers a single T cell receptor beta chain. What it recognizes is unknown. CD4+ T cells specific for antigen were expanded with viral peptide pools by the ViraFEST assay before sequencing. Isolation of CD4+ T cells took place after about ten days of culture. No vaccinee had earlier SARS-CoV-2 infection, and nucleocapsid antibodies were negative. They grew some 2 million PBMC in each well, adding around 10 IU/ml IL-2 and approximately 10 ug/ml peptides. The authors replaced half the medium with IL-2 medium on days 3 and 7. Repertoires were generated with immunoSEQ multiplex PCR, while TCRdb's copy carries only in-frame clones and drops some. The sample has roughly 41,000 clones; 70% are singletons. The data derive from a study of vaccination effects on CD4 cells after COVID-19. Study-wide background: Either the mRNA-1273 or the BNT162b2 vaccine was given to participants as two doses. Study outcomes and limitations: Clones arising from infection and from vaccination showed marked clonal contraction late after vaccination.

This CDR3 spans 13 amino acids. Germline V CDR1 and CDR2: MNHEY, SMNVEV (reference sequence). V was pared by 2 bases and J by 2 bases, with 6 bases between. The chain employs TRBV27 and TRBJ1-1; D unresolved. The source is a human donor who received a COVID-19 vaccine. Sequenced material: CD4+ T cells from PBMCs cultured with HCoV-OC43 spike peptides, taken before COVID-19 vaccination. The subset: HCoV-OC43 spike overlapping peptide pool stimulation. The CDR3 here is CASSLRFNTEAFF. For the CDR3, the DNA is TGTGCCAGCAGTTTACGCTTTAACACTGAAGCTTTCTTT.